This record covers a single T cell receptor (beta chain). The data originate from a study of T cell responses to AZD1222 COVID-19 vaccine. The CDR3 loop spans 14 amino acids. Trimming removed 3 bases from V and 8 bases from J, with 14 bases in between. CDR1 and CDR2 (germline): LNHDA, SQIVND (reference sequence). Some clones are missing from TCRdb's copy, which holds only in-frame ones; the method was immunoSEQ multiplex PCR. The table has under 150,000 clones, about 92% seen once. The chain uses TRBV19 and TRBJ2-1; weak D call: TRBD2 (5 bases). The source was peripheral blood, collected on day 0 of AZD1222 vaccination. The sequence came from an adult in good health. The CDR3: CASSIVGVVDEQFF. The CDR3 nucleotides read TGTGCCAGTAGTATTGTCGGGGTTGTGGATGAGCAGTTCTTC.